This T cell receptor beta chain was profiled in a study of shared clonotypes between healthy human individuals. Libraries were prepared by immunoSEQ multiplex PCR; TCRdb keeps only in-frame clonotypes and omits some of them. The repertoire holds about 2 million clones, with 85% to 95% as singletons. Trimming removed 4 bases from V and 7 bases from J, with 13 bases in between. CDR1 and CDR2 (germline): SQVTM, ANQGSEA. CDR3 length: 12 amino acids. Recent vaccinations or acute infections were absent in the healthy HIV-negative adult donors. The source of this sequence is a man younger than 35 in good health. Material for sequencing was naive CD4+ T cells sorted from blood. Subset here: CD45RA+ positively selected. V is TRBV29-1 and J is TRBJ1-1, with D possibly TRBD1 on 6 matching bases. CDR3 bases: TGCAGCGTTGCCACGGGGGCGGGTGAAGCTTTCTTT. This codes for CSVATGAGEAFF.